A single sample is the source of the 30 T cell receptor beta chains below, sequenced in a study of T cells after yellow fever vaccination. A single record per CDR3 protein comes from TCRdb applying MiXCR to the 5' RACE reads. The sample gives around 30,000 distinct CDR3 sequences, approximately 10% of which show up once; about 12% is in the top ten. Material: PBMCs, either bulk or a sorted T-cell subset (CD4+, CD8+, memory, or dextramer-sorted; not recorded which), obtained more than 14 days after the first yellow fever vaccination. These TCRs come from a man aged 18-30 years who received the YFV17D yellow fever vaccine.

This clonotype was recorded many times. The chain is built from TRBV5-1 and TRBJ1-3; D might be TRBD1 (5 bases). Germline CDR1 and CDR2: SGHRS and YFSETQ. The germline V and J ends were trimmed by 4 bases and 0 bases, with 11 bases remaining between them. The CDR3 is 15 residues long. In nucleotides, the CDR3 is TGCGCCAGCAGCGAGGGGTTATACTCTGGAAACACCATATATTTT. Protein sequence: CASSEGLYSGNTIYF. The variable domain in full, completed from reference TRBV5-1 and TRBJ1-3, reads KAGVTQTPRYLIKTRGQQVTLSCSPISGHRSVSWYQQTPGQGLQFLFEYFSETQRNKGNFPGRFSGRQFSNSRSEMNVSTLELGDSALYLCASSEGLYSGNTIYFGEGSWLTVV.

Turning to this clonotype: A much bigger clone sits one base away, suggesting this may be a read error. V and J are TRBV6-1 and TRBJ2-5; D remains unclear. Germline assignment: CDR1 MNHNS and CDR2 SASEGT. The CDR3 covers 18 residues. V lost 0 bases to trimming and J lost 3 bases, with 20 bases between them. The DNA of the CDR3 is TGTGCCAGCAGTGAAGCGGTTTTGAAGGCCGACAAAGAAGAGACCCAGTACTTC. This codes for CASSEAVLKADKEETQYF.

This clonotype was seen at least ten times. The chain carries TRBV5-1 and TRBJ1-2, with D hard to call. CDR3 length: 13 amino acids. V shed 4 bases and J shed 4 bases, with 11 bases lying between them. The germline V gene encodes CDR1 SGHRS and CDR2 YFSETQ. The CDR3 sequence: CASSLDIFYGYTF. CDR3 sequence (DNA): TGCGCCAGCAGCCTAGACATCTTCTATGGCTACACCTTC.

This clonotype was detected ten times or more. The gene calls are TRBV7-9 and TRBJ2-1; D gene ambiguous. Germline values: CDR1 SEHNR, CDR2 FQNEAQ (reference sequence). The CDR3 contains 12 residues. V lost 0 bases, J lost 10 bases, and 7 bases lay in between. CDR3 nucleotides: TGTGCCAGCAGCTTAGCTCGGACCGAGCAGTTCTTC. It is translated as CASSLARTEQFF. The variable domain in full, completed from reference TRBV7-9 and TRBJ2-1, reads DTGVSQNPRHKITKRGQNVTFRCDPISEHNRLYWYRQTLGQGPEFLTYFQNEAQLEKSRLLSDRFSAERPKGSFSTLEIQRTEQGDSAMYLCASSLARTEQFFGPGTRLTVL.

This clonotype was found many times. V and J are TRBV4-2 and TRBJ2-3; 8 nucleotides line up with TRBD1. CDR1 is LGHNA and CDR2 is YNFKEQ in the germline V gene. V gave up 4 bases and J gave up 1 base; unmatched junction bases: 7. This CDR3 has 16 amino acids. The CDR3 loop is CASSLQTGGRTDTQYF. CDR3 nucleotides: TGTGCCAGCAGCCTCCAAACAGGGGGACGCACAGATACGCAGTATTTT.

This clonotype was counted ten times or more. The chain is built from TRBV27 and TRBJ1-2; D is unclear. The CDR3 loop spans 14 amino acids. Germline values: CDR1 MNHEY, CDR2 SMNVEV (reference sequence). V gave up 5 bases and J gave up 0 bases, with 10 bases separating them. The CDR3 DNA is TGTGCCAGCAGTCCAGAGGCAACTAACTATGGCTACACCTTC. This encodes CASSPEATNYGYTF.

The table lists this clonotype with many counts. The rearrangement uses TRBV2 and TRBJ2-3, with D perhaps assigned TRBD1 or TRBD2 (5 bases each). Germline CDR1 reads SNHLY; CDR2 reads FYNNEI. The CDR3 covers 16 residues. The V end was cut by 9 bases, the J end by 5 bases, with 24 bases between. This CDR3 is CARTSGRQRAQDTQYF. CDR3 sequence (DNA): TGTGCCAGGACAAGTGGTCGACAGAGGGCTCAAGATACGCAGTATTTT. The entire variable domain, with the rest obtained from reference TRBV2 and TRBJ2-3, is as follows: EPEVTQTPSHQVTQMGQEVILRCVPISNHLYFYWYRQILGQKVEFLVSFYNNEISEKSEIFDDQFSVERPDGSNFTLKIRSTKLEDSAMYFCARTSGRQRAQDTQYFGPGTRLTVL.

Ten or more counts support this clonotype. The chain joins TRBV10-3 to TRBJ2-3; 7 nucleotides match TRBD1. Per germline, CDR1 ENHRY and CDR2 SYGVKD. There are 18 residues in the CDR3. V lost 3 bases, J lost 4 bases, and 16 bases stayed unmatched. The CDR3 DNA sequence: TGTGCCATCAGTGACAGAAGGGACAGCTTCCGGTCCCCAGATACGCAGTATTTT. Protein sequence: CAISDRRDSFRSPDTQYF.

This clonotype appeared many times. This chain connects TRBV5-1 to TRBJ1-2; the D gene is possibly TRBD1 (6 bases). CDR3 length: 15 amino acids. V was clipped by 3 bases and J by 0 bases, with 12 bases between them. Germline values: CDR1 SGHRS, CDR2 YFSETQ. The CDR3 DNA sequence: TGCGCCAGCAGCTATGGACAGCGTACTAACTATGGCTACACCTTC. Amino acids: CASSYGQRTNYGYTF.

Many counts were recorded for this clonotype. The rearrangement joins TRBV12-3 or TRBV12-4 to TRBJ2-7; maybe TRBD2 (5 bases). CDR3 length: 13 residues. Deletions cut 3 bases from V and 4 bases from J, with 10 bases between. The CDR3 reads CASSFGRTYEQYV. In DNA form, the CDR3 reads TGTGCCAGCAGTTTTGGCAGGACTTACGAGCAGTACGTC.

This clonotype is termed medium-sized (0.01 to 0.1%). This sequence joins TRBV6-4 and TRBJ2-3; 10 bases match TRBD2. V trimming: 3 bases; J trimming: 2 bases; junction bases outside the gene matches: 2. Germline-derived CDR1 and CDR2 are MRHNA and SNTAGT. This CDR3 has 15 residues. CDR3: CASSESGGATDTQYF. The CDR3 DNA sequence: TGTGCCAGCAGTGAAAGCGGGGGGGCCACAGATACGCAGTATTTT.

Ten or more counts support this clonotype. The chain combines TRBV27 with TRBJ2-7; 13 bases agree with TRBD2. The CDR3 length is 15 residues. V trimming: 5 bases; J trimming: 3 bases; junction bases outside the gene matches: 4. CDR1 and CDR2 (germline): MNHEY, SMNVEV (reference sequence). CDR3: CASSTGLAGVYEQYF. CDR3 nucleotide sequence: TGTGCCAGCAGTACTGGACTAGCGGGAGTCTACGAGCAGTACTTC.

At least ten counts were recorded for this clonotype. The chain carries TRBV2 and TRBJ1-2, with TRBD1 matching over 7 bases. The CDR3 is 12 amino acids. Per the germline V gene, CDR1 is SNHLY and CDR2 is FYNNEI. V dropped 6 bases and J dropped 8; count of bases not matched to a gene: 6. This chain's CDR3 is CASRDDRVGYTF. CDR3 sequence (DNA): TGTGCCAGCAGGGACGACAGGGTCGGCTACACCTTC.

This clonotype was observed many times. The genes are TRBV5-1 and TRBJ1-1, with a weak D call TRBD1 (5 bases). V lost 6 bases, J lost 3 bases, and 15 bases lay in between. In germline, CDR1 is SGHRS, CDR2 YFSETQ. The CDR3 totals 14 residues. The CDR3 DNA is TGCGCCAGCAACCCAAGGGGAGGTGACACTGAAGCTTTCTTT. Its translation is CASNPRGGDTEAFF.

This clonotype was seen repeatedly, ten times or more. J is TRBJ2-4 and V is TRBV20-1; 8 nucleotides agree with TRBD2. CDR1 is DFQATT, CDR2 SNEGSKA, per germline (reference sequence). The CDR3 is made up of 14 amino acids. J was trimmed by 3 bases and V by 3 bases; bases with no gene match: 4. Written as DNA, the CDR3 is TGCAGTGCTAGCGGGGGGGCTGGCAAAAACATTCAGTACTTC. This gives the protein CSASGGAGKNIQYF.

The table lists this clonotype with many counts. J is TRBJ1-5 and V is TRBV20-1; a possible D gene is TRBD1 (5 bases). The V gene's germline CDR1 is DFQATT and CDR2 SNEGSKA (reference sequence). V gave up 1 base and J gave up 5 bases, with 12 bases separating them. This CDR3 is 14 amino acids long. CDR3 DNA sequence: TGCAGTGCTAGAGGCGGGGACGTCGATCAGCCCCAGCATTTT. This codes for CSARGGDVDQPQHF.

This clonotype was seen many times. This chain links TRBV7-2 with TRBJ2-7; D unclear. Trimming took off 4 bases at V and 4 bases at J, with 8 bases between the two ends. This CDR3 contains 12 residues. The germline V gene encodes CDR1 SGHTA and CDR2 FQGNSA. The CDR3 DNA sequence: TGTGCCAGCAGCTCATCTAATTACGAGCAGTACTTC. This translates into CASSSSNYEQYF.

The sample holds many counts of this clonotype. This sequence joins TRBV10-3 and TRBJ2-2; no clear D gene. Germline CDR1 reads ENHRY; CDR2 reads SYGVKD. The CDR3 contains 13 residues. Trimming removed 7 bases at V and 0 bases at J, with 6 bases between. Here the CDR3 DNA reads TGTGCCATCATGGGCTCGAACACCGGGGAGCTGTTTTTT. It codes for CAIMGSNTGELFF.

This clonotype was recorded at least ten times. The rearrangement joins TRBV12-3 or TRBV12-4 to TRBJ2-3, with D perhaps assigned TRBD1 or TRBD2 (5 bases each). This CDR3 spans 15 amino acids. V lost 7 bases and J 3 bases, leaving 17 bases between the germline ends. CDR3 bases: TGTGCCAGCAACCCGGGGCCAGCGGAGACAGATACGCAGTATTTT. It translates to CASNPGPAETDTQYF.

The chain carries TRBV7-2 and TRBJ2-7, with D uncertain. There are 11 residues in the CDR3. V lost 2 bases and J 6 bases, leaving 5 bases between the germline ends. Germline V CDR1 and CDR2: SGHTA, FQGNSA. CDR3 nucleotides: TGTGCCAGCAGCTTAACCAGCGAGCAGTACTTC. Translated, it gives CASSLTSEQYF.

This clonotype occurred many times. This rearrangement joins TRBV4-1 to TRBJ1-2; a possible D gene is TRBD1 (5 bases). This CDR3 spans 13 amino acids. Germline V CDR1 and CDR2: MGHRA, YSYEKL. V was pared by 4 bases and J by 6 bases, with 12 bases between. Here the CDR3 reads CASSLGTADGYTF. In DNA form, the CDR3 reads TGCGCCAGCAGCCTAGGGACGGCGGATGGCTACACCTTC.

In this sample, this clonotype turned up many times. The rearrangement joins TRBV3-1 to TRBJ1-6; 11 nucleotides align to TRBD1. With V trimmed by 3 bases and J by 6 bases, 4 bases remained unmatched. This CDR3 region has 16 residues. Per the germline V gene, CDR1 is LGHDT and CDR2 is YNNKEL (reference sequence). As DNA, the CDR3 is TGTGCCAGCAGCCAGCTTGGGACAGGGGGTAATTCACCCCTCCACTTT. It encodes CASSQLGTGGNSPLHF.

This clonotype showed up just a few times. At one end the junction does not follow the germline gene, possibly because of a read error. The rearrangement links TRBV20-1 to TRBJ2-3, with 12 bases that match TRBD2. There are 17 residues in the CDR3. Germline-derived CDR1 and CDR2 are DFQATT and SNEGSKA (reference sequence). Here the CDR3 reads CCARDVLAGGHTDTQYF. In nucleotides, the CDR3 is TGCTGTGCTAGAGATGTACTAGCGGGGGGACACACAGATACGCAGTATTTT.

This clonotype occurred many times. In DNA, the CDR3 is TGTGCCAGCAGCCGAGACACAGATACGCAGTATTTT. This sequence encodes CASSRDTDTQYF. The gene calls are TRBV7-3 and TRBJ2-3; D is ambiguous. Deletions cut 5 bases from V and 2 bases from J, with 5 bases between. Germline values: CDR1 SGHTA, CDR2 FQGTGA. CDR3 length: 12 residues.

This clonotype was counted many times. The chain combines TRBV7-2 with TRBJ2-1; D perhaps matches TRBD2 (6 bases). Trimming removed 1 base at V and 4 bases at J, with 11 bases between. The CDR3 consists of 15 residues. Per germline, CDR1 SGHTA and CDR2 FQGNSA. Written as DNA, the CDR3 is TGTGCCAGCAGCTTAGGGCGGGGCCCTTACAATGAGCAGTTCTTC. Translating gives CASSLGRGPYNEQFF.

About this clonotype: A much larger clone is a single base away; this may be a read error. The CDR3 coding sequence is TGTGCCAGCAGTTTAATAATGGCCTGGGAGCTGTTTTTT. It codes for CASSLIMAWELFF. This chain uses TRBV28 with TRBJ2-2; D unresolved. This CDR3 has 13 amino acids. Looked up from germline, CDR1 is MDHEN and CDR2 is SYDVKM. The V gene lost 2 bases and the J gene lost 9 bases, with 10 bases spanning the gap.

This clonotype was recorded many times. The chain recombines TRBV5-1 with TRBJ2-7, with D possibly being TRBD2 (6 bases). Germline V gene sequence: CDR1 SGHRS, CDR2 YFSETQ. The CDR3 is 15 amino acids. Trimming left V 4 bases short and J 0 bases short, with 14 bases between. The CDR3 is CASSESGTRSYEQYF. CDR3 DNA: TGCGCCAGCAGCGAATCCGGGACTCGCTCCTACGAGCAGTACTTC.

Points on this clonotype: A read error is possible here, since a much larger clone lies one base away. V gene TRBV3-1 combines with J gene TRBJ2-5; 9 bases are shared with TRBD2. The CDR3 runs 14 residues. CDR1 and CDR2 (germline): LGHDT, YNNKEL (reference sequence). The CDR3: CASTGLAGSETQYF. The CDR3 DNA reads TGTGCTTCGACCGGCCTAGCGGGGAGTGAGACCCAGTACTTC.

This chain links TRBV12-3 or TRBV12-4 with TRBJ1-4, with a weak D call TRBD1 (5 bases). This CDR3 region has 13 residues. Between the trimmed V and J ends, which lost 3 bases and 8 bases, there was a span of 10 bases. DNA for the CDR3: TGTGCCAGCAGTTTTCAGGAGGGGGAAAAACTGTTTTTT. It specifies CASSFQEGEKLFF.

The sample holds many counts of this clonotype. The chain employs TRBV27 and TRBJ2-2; no definite D call. Germline V gene sequence: CDR1 MNHEY, CDR2 SMNVEV (reference sequence). There are 14 residues in the CDR3. Trimming took off 3 bases at V and 2 bases at J, with 7 bases between the two ends. CDR3 protein: CASSFYKNTGELFF. CDR3 DNA: TGTGCCAGCAGTTTTTACAAAAACACCGGGGAGCTGTTTTTT.